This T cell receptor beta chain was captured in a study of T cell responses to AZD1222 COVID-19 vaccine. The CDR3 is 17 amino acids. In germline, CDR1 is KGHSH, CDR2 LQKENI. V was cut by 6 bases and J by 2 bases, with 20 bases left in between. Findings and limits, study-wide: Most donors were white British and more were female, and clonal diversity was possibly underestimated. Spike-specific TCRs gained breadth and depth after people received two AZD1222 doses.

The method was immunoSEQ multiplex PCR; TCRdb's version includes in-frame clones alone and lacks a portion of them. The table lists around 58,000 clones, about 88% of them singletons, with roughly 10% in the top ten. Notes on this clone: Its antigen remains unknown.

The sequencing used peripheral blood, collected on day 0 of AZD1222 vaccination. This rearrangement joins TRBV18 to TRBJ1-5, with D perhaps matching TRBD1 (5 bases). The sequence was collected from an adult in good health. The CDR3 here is CASSLSGVQGGNQPQHF. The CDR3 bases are TGTGCCAGCTCCCTTTCGGGGGTCCAAGGTGGCAATCAGCCCCAGCATTTT. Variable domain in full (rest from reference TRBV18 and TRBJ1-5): NAGVMQNPRHLVRRRGQEARLRCSPMKGHSHVYWYRQLPEEGLKFMVYLQKENIIDESGMPKERFSAEFPKEGPSILRIQQVVRGDSAAYFCASSLSGVQGGNQPQHFGDGTRLSIL.